The source of this TCR beta chain is a study of blood T cell repertoires in COVID-19. Study-level background: COVID-19 samples collected from the United States, Italy and Spain covered acute and convalescent phases. PBMCs, B-cell-depleted T cells, or T cells were the source of the cDNA or gDNA that made up the material.

Per the germline V gene, CDR1 is LNHDA and CDR2 is SQIVND (reference sequence). This CDR3 comprises 12 residues. Trimming removed 6 bases from V and 6 bases from J, with 11 bases in between. The authors' processing: Reference gene primer amplification gave nucleated cell count estimates. The table came from immunoSEQ multiplex PCR; TCRdb's copy has only in-frame clones and leaves some out. V and J calls and clone size are those listed in that table; D and trimming were worked out from the DNA. This sample yields about 100,000 clones, of which roughly 87% are seen a single time; around 6.9% belongs to the top ten.

Sequencing was done on a sample of peripheral blood. The clonotype originates from a man aged 30-40 years in a cohort sampled during active COVID-19. The chain joins TRBV19 to TRBJ2-5, with D possibly matching TRBD2 (5 bases). CDR3 bases: TGTGCCAGTAGCTCCGGAGGAAAGACCCAGTACTTC. This codes for CASSSGGKTQYF.